Below are 15 T cell receptor beta chains sequenced from a single sample in a study of blood T cell repertoires in COVID-19. Repertoires were generated with immunoSEQ multiplex PCR, while TCRdb's copy carries only in-frame clones and drops some. Of around 100,000 clones listed, about 91% are singletons. The sequencing input was peripheral blood. These TCRs come from a human donor in a cohort sampled during active COVID-19.

The genes are TRBV18 and TRBJ2-3; unclear D gene. This CDR3 spans 17 amino acids. V was shortened by 6 bases and J by 1 base, with 20 bases between the two germline ends. Germline CDR1 KGHSH, CDR2 LQKENI. CDR3 loop: CASSPPGGPSGTDTQYF. In nucleotides, the CDR3 is TGTGCCAGCTCCCCTCCTGGTGGGCCCTCCGGCACAGATACGCAGTATTTT. Combining the CDR3 with reference TRBV18 and TRBJ2-3 gives the whole variable domain NAGVMQNPRHLVRRRGQEARLRCSPMKGHSHVYWYRQLPEEGLKFMVYLQKENIIDESGMPKERFSAEFPKEGPSILRIQQVVRGDSAAYFCASSPPGGPSGTDTQYFGPGTRLTVL.

This rearrangement joins TRBV29-1 to TRBJ2-7; TRBD2 matches at 8 bases. CDR3 length equals 12 residues. Trimming took 7 bases from V and 8 from J; bases not matched to a gene: 10. Germline assignment: CDR1 SQVTM and CDR2 ANQGSEA. In DNA form, the CDR3 reads TGCAGCGCTGGGACTAGGGGAGTTCAGCAGTACTTC. Residues: CSAGTRGVQQYF.

This chain connects TRBV27 to TRBJ1-1, with 9 bases fitting TRBD1. CDR1 MNHEY and CDR2 SMNVEV come from the germline V gene (reference sequence). The CDR3 is 14 amino acids. The ends lost 8 bases at V and 5 bases at J; junction bases unmatched: 9. The CDR3 region has the DNA TGTGCCAGCCTCCCCTTGGACAGGGGTACTGAAGCTTTCTTT. Residues: CASLPLDRGTEAFF.

This chain joins TRBV6-2 or TRBV6-3 and TRBJ2-3; no definite D call. The germline CDR1 and CDR2 sequences are MNHEY and SVGEGT. The CDR3 covers 12 residues. The V gene lost 3 bases and the J gene lost 10 bases, with 11 bases spanning the gap. CDR3: CASSYLENPQYF. DNA for the CDR3: TGTGCCAGCAGTTATTTGGAGAACCCGCAGTATTTT.

This chain links TRBV27 with TRBJ2-1; possible D gene TRBD1, 5 bases. V was trimmed by 1 base and J by 7 bases, leaving 17 bases between them. CDR3 size: 16 residues. Germline assignment: CDR1 MNHEY and CDR2 SMNVEV (reference sequence). CDR3: CASSLLGRGGANEQFF. The CDR3 coding sequence is TGTGCCAGCAGTTTATTGGGAAGGGGTGGAGCGAATGAGCAGTTCTTC.

The chain has TRBV24-1 and TRBJ2-5; a weak D match, TRBD2 (5 bases). Germline loops: CDR1 KGHDR, CDR2 SFDVKD. This CDR3 spans 13 amino acids. V lost 5 bases and J lost 6, with 12 bases in between. In DNA form, the CDR3 reads TGTGCCACCAGTGGTGGGAGCATCCAGACCCAGTACTTC. This codes for CATSGGSIQTQYF.

The chain joins TRBV27 to TRBJ1-1, with TRBD1 as a possible D gene (6 bases). The CDR3 sequence is 15 residues long. V shed 3 bases and J shed 4 bases, with 15 bases lying between them. Germline CDR1 reads MNHEY; CDR2 reads SMNVEV (reference sequence). As DNA, the CDR3 is TGTGCCAGCAGTTTCGGGGGCGGGGGATTCACTGAAGCTTTCTTT. Encoded protein: CASSFGGGGFTEAFF.

The V and J genes are TRBV14 and TRBJ2-1, with a possible D match to TRBD2 (5 bases). The CDR3 has 13 amino acids. Deletions cut 6 bases from V and 9 bases from J, with 15 bases between. The germline gives CDR1 SGHDN, CDR2 FVKESK. CDR3 protein: CASSISGFGEQFF. The CDR3 bases are TGTGCCAGCAGTATTTCGGGGTTCGGTGAGCAGTTCTTC.

The chain links TRBV6-6 to TRBJ2-2, with a possible D match to TRBD1 (5 bases). Germline assignment: CDR1 MNHNY and CDR2 SVGAGI (reference sequence). The CDR3 sequence is 15 residues long. V was trimmed by 0 bases and J by 5 bases, leaving 10 bases between them. CDR3 amino acids: CASSYSPRETGELFF. The CDR3 DNA reads as TGTGCCAGCAGTTACTCTCCCAGGGAAACCGGGGAGCTGTTTTTT.

V usage is TRBV7-2 and J usage is TRBJ1-1; possibly TRBD1 for D (6 bases). The CDR3 totals 15 residues. Germline V gene lookup returns CDR1 SGHTA and CDR2 FQGNSA. Trimming cost V 2 bases and J 1 base, with 11 bases left between them. CDR3 DNA: TGTGCCAGCAGCTTACCAAAGACAGGGAACACTGAAGCTTTCTTT. Translated: CASSLPKTGNTEAFF.

The rearrangement joins TRBV29-1 to TRBJ2-1; no clear D gene. V lost 2 bases, J lost 3 bases, and 11 bases lay in between. The germline gives CDR1 SQVTM, CDR2 ANQGSEA. CDR3 length equals 14 residues. The CDR3: CSVEPVHLYNEQFF. CDR3 in DNA: TGCAGCGTTGAACCCGTACACCTCTACAATGAGCAGTTCTTC.

The gene calls are TRBV5-5 and TRBJ1-1; D perhaps matches TRBD1 (6 bases). The V end was cut by 3 bases, the J end by 0 bases, with 6 bases between. From germline, CDR1 is SGHKS and CDR2 YYEKEE (reference sequence). This CDR3 has 13 amino acids. The CDR3 nucleotides read TGTGCCAGCAGCTGGACAGTGAACACTGAAGCTTTCTTT. This gives the protein CASSWTVNTEAFF. Full variable domain (remainder filled in from reference TRBV5-5 and TRBJ1-1): DAGVTQSPTHLIKTRGQQVTLRCSPISGHKSVSWYQQVLGQGPQFIFQYYEKEERGRGNFPDRFSARQFPNYSSELNVNALLLGDSALYLCASSWTVNTEAFFGQGTRLTVV.

This chain links TRBV30 with TRBJ1-1; the D is unclear. Per germline, CDR1 GTSNPN and CDR2 SVGIG (reference sequence). The CDR3 runs 16 residues. The germline V and J ends were trimmed by 0 bases and 1 base, with 15 bases remaining between them. The chain's CDR3 is CAWSVLALTANTEAFF. The CDR3 DNA sequence: TGTGCCTGGAGTGTACTAGCCCTAACAGCGAACACTGAAGCTTTCTTT.

This chain links TRBV5-6 with TRBJ2-7; TRBD1 aligns across 9 bases. The CDR3 extends over 14 amino acids. Per the germline V gene, CDR1 is SGHDT and CDR2 is YYEEEE. Unmatched junction bases numbered 6, after V lost 4 bases and J lost 4 bases. The CDR3 nucleotides read TGTGCCAGCAGCCCGGGGACAGGGTCGTACGAGCAGTACTTC. This codes for CASSPGTGSYEQYF.

This rearrangement joins TRBV7-2 to TRBJ2-2, with 13 bases aligning to TRBD2. Germline lookup yields CDR1 SGHTA and CDR2 FQGNSA. The CDR3 length is 18 residues. V dropped 5 bases and J dropped 0; count of bases not matched to a gene: 6. CDR3 nucleotides: TGTGCCAGCAGCCTACGACTAGCGGGGGGCTCGAACACCGGGGAGCTGTTTTTT. It yields the protein CASSLRLAGGSNTGELFF.